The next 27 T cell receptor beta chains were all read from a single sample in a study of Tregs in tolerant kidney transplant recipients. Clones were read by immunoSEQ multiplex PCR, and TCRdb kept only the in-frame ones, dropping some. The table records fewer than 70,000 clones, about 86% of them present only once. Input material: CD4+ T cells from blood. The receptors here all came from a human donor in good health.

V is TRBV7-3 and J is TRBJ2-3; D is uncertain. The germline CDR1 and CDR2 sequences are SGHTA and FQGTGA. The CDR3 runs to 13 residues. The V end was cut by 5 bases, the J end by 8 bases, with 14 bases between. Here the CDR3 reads CASSPAADGTQYF. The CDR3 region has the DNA TGTGCCAGCAGCCCCGCCGCGGATGGTACGCAGTATTTT.

The CDR3 region has the DNA TGTGCCAGCAGCAAAAACTCACCCGGGACAATCGGTAGTGCAGATACGCAGTATTTT. This encodes CASSKNSPGTIGSADTQYF. The rearrangement joins TRBV21-1 to TRBJ2-3; no check of the table's D call, TRBD1, against the DNA was made. TRBV21-1 is listed as a pseudogene. CDR3 length: 19 amino acids.

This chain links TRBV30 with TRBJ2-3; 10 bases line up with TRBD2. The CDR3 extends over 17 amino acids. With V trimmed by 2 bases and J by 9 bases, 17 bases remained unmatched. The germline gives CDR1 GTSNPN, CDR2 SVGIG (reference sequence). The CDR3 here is CAWSSRSRTSGPQTQYF. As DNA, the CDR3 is TGTGCCTGGAGTTCTCGGAGTAGGACTAGCGGACCGCAGACGCAGTATTTT.

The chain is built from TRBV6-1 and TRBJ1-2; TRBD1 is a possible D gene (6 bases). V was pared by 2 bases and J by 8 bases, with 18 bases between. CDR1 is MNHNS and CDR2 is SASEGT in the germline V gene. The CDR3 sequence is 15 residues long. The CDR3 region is CASSERGGPTGGYTF. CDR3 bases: TGTGCCAGCAGTGAACGAGGGGGACCCACGGGGGGCTACACCTTC.

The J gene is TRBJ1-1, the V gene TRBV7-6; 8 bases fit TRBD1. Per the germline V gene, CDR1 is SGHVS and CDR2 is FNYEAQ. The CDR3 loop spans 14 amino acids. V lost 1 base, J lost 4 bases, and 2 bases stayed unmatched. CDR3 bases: TGTGCCAGCAGCTTAGACAGGGGGGGCACTGAAGCTTTCTTT. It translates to CASSLDRGGTEAFF.

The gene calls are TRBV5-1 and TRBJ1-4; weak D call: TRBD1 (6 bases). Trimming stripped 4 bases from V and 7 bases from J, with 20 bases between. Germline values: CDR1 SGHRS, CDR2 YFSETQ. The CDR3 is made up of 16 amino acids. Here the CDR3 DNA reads TGCGCCAGCAGCGCCTCACAGGGAGGGCGGGGTGAAAAACTGTTTTTT. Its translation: CASSASQGGRGEKLFF.

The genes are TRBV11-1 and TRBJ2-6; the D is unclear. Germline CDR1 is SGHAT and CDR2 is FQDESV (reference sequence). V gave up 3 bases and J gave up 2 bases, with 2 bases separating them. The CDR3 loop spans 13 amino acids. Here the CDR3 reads CASSFTGANVLTF. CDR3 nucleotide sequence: TGTGCCAGCAGCTTTACTGGGGCCAACGTCCTGACTTTC.

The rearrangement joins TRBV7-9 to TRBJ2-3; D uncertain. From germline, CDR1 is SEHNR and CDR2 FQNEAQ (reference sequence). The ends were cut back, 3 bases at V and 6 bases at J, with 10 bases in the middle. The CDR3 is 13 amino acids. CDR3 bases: TGTGCCAGCAGCTTGGCTAGATCGGATACGCAGTATTTT. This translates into CASSLARSDTQYF.

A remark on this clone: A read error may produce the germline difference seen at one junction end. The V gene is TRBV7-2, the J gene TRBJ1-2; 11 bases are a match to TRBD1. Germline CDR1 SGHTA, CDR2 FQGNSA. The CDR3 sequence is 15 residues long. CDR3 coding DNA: TGCGCCAGCAGCCAGGGACAGGGGGATAACTATGGCTACACCTTC. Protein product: CASSQGQGDNYGYTF.

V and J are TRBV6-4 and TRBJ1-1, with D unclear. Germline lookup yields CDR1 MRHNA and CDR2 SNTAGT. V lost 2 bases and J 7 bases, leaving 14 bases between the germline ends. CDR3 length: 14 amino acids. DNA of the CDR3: TGTGCCAGCAGTGACCCCGGCCCCGGGCATGAAGCTTTCTTT. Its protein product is CASSDPGPGHEAFF.

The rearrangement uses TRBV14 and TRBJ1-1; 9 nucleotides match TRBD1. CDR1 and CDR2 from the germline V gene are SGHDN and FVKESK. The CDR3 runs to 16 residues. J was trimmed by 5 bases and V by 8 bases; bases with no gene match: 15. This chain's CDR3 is CASGPRDRASWTEAFF. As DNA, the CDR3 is TGTGCCAGCGGACCCCGGGACAGGGCGTCTTGGACTGAAGCTTTCTTT.

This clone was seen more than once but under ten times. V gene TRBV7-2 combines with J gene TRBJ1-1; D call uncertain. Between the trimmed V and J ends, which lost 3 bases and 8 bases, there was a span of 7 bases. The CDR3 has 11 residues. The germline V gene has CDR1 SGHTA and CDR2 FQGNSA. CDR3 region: CASSFFTEAFF. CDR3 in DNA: TGTGCCAGCAGCTTTTTCACCGAAGCTTTCTTT.

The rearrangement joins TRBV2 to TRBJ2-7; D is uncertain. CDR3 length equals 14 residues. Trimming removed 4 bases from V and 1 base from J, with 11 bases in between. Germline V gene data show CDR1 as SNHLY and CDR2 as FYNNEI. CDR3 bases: TGTGCCAGCAGTGTCAAACTCGTATCCTACGAGCAGTACTTC. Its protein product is CASSVKLVSYEQYF.

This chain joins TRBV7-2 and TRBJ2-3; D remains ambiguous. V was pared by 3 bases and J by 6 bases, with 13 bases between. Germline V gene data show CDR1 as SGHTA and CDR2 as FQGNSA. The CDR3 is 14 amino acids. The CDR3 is CASSFGPAWDTQYF. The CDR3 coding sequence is TGTGCCAGCAGCTTCGGACCGGCGTGGGATACGCAGTATTTT.

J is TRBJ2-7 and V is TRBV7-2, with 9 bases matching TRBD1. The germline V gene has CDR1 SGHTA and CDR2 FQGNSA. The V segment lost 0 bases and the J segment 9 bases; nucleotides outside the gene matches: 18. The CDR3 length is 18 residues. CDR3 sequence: CASSLAGLGIGTGLVQYF. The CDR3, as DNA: TGTGCCAGCAGCTTAGCCGGCCTTGGTATCGGGACAGGGCTTGTGCAGTACTTC.

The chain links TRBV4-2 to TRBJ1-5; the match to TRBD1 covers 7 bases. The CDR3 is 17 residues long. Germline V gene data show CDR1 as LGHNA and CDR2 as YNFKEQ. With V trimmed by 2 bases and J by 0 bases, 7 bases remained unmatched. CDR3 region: CASSQTQGSNSNQPQHF. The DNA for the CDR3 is TGTGCCAGCAGCCAAACACAGGGGTCTAATAGCAATCAGCCCCAGCATTTT.

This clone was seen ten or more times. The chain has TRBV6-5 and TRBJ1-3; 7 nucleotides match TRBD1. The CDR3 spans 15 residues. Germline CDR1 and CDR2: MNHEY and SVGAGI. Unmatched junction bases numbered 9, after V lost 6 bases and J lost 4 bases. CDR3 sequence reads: CASSLGQLLGNTIYF. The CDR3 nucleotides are TGTGCCAGCAGCCTGGGACAGCTCCTCGGAAACACCATATATTTT.

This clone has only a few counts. CDR3 sequence reads: CASSLDGKLTDTQYF. DNA for the CDR3: TGTGCCAGCAGCTTAGATGGGAAGCTCACAGATACGCAGTATTTT. The rearrangement joins TRBV7-2 to TRBJ2-3; D unclear. The CDR3 is made up of 15 amino acids. In germline, CDR1 is SGHTA, CDR2 FQGNSA. V was shortened by 1 base and J by 2 bases, with 10 bases between the two germline ends.

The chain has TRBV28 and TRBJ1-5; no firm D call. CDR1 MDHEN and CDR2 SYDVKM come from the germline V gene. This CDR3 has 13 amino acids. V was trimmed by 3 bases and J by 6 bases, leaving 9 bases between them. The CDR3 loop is CASSFGTSQPQHF. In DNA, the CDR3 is TGTGCCAGCAGTTTTGGCACGAGTCAGCCCCAGCATTTT.

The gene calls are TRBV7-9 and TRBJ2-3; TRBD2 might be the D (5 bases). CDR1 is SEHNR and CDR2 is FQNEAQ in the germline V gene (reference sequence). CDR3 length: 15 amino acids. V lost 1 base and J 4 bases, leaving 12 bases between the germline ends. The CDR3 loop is CASSLVTGYADTQYF. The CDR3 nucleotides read TGTGCCAGCAGCTTAGTGACGGGGTACGCAGATACGCAGTATTTT. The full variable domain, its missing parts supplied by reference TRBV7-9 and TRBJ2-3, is DTGVSQNPRHKITKRGQNVTFRCDPISEHNRLYWYRQTLGQGPEFLTYFQNEAQLEKSRLLSDRFSAERPKGSFSTLEIQRTEQGDSAMYLCASSLVTGYADTQYFGPGTRLTVL.

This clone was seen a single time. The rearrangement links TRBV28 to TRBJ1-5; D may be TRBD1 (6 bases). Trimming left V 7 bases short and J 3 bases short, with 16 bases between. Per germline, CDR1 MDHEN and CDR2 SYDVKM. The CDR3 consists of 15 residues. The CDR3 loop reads CASTLLGGANQPQHF. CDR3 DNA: TGTGCCAGCACTCTTCTAGGGGGGGCCAATCAGCCCCAGCATTTT.

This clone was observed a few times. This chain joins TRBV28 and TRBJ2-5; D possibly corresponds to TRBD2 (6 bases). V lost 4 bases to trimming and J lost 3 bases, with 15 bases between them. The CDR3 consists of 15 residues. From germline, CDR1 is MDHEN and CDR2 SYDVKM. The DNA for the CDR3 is TGTGCCAGCAGTTCCCGCGGGAAGGCAGAAGAGACCCAGTACTTC. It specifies CASSSRGKAEETQYF.

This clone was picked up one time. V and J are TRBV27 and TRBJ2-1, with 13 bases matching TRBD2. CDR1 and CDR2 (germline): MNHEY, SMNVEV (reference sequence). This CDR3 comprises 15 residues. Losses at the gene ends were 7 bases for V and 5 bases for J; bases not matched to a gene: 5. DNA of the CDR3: TGTGCCAGCACCTCGGGACTAGCGGGAAACAATGAGCAGTTCTTC. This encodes CASTSGLAGNNEQFF.

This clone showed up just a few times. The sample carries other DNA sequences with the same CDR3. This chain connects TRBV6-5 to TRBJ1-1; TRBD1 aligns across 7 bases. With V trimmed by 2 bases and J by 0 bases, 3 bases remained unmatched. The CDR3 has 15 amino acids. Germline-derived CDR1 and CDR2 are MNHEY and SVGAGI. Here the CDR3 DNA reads TGTGCCAGCAGTTACAGGGGGCGGATGAACACTGAAGCTTTCTTT. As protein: CASSYRGRMNTEAFF.

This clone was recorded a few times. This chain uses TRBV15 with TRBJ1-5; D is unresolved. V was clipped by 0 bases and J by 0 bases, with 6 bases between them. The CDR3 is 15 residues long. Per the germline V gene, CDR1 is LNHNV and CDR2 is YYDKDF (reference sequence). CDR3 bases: TGTGCCACCAGCAGAGATAGGTATAGCAATCAGCCCCAGCATTTT. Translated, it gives CATSRDRYSNQPQHF. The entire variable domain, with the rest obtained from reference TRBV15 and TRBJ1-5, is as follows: DAMVIQNPRYQVTQFGKPVTLSCSQTLNHNVMYWYQQKSSQAPKLLFHYYDKDFNNEADTPDNFQSRRPNTSFCFLDIRSPGLGDTAMYLCATSRDRYSNQPQHFGDGTRLSIL.

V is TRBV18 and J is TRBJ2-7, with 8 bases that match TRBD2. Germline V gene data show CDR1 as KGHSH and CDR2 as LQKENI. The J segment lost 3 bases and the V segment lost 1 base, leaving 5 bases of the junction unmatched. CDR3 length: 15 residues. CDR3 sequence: CASSPLAGPLYEQYF. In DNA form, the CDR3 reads TGTGCCAGCTCACCACTAGCGGGACCCCTCTACGAGCAGTACTTC. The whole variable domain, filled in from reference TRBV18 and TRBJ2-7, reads NAGVMQNPRHLVRRRGQEARLRCSPMKGHSHVYWYRQLPEEGLKFMVYLQKENIIDESGMPKERFSAEFPKEGPSILRIQQVVRGDSAAYFCASSPLAGPLYEQYFGPGTRLTVT.

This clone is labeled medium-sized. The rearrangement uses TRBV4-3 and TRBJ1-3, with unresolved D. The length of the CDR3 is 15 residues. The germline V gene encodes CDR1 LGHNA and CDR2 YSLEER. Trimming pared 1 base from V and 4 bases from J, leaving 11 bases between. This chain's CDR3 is CASSQGPLTGNTIYF. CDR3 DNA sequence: TGCGCCAGCAGCCAAGGTCCTTTAACGGGAAACACCATATATTTT.